Given below is one TCR beta chain in context. The antigen remains unidentified. The entry originates in a study of response to subunit inactivated influenza vaccine. From the RT-PCR reads, TCRdb called clonotypes with MiXCR, one entry per CDR3 protein. Here the sample spans around 530,000 distinct CDR3 sequences, 10% to 15% being singletons. Germline V gene data show CDR1 as SEHNR and CDR2 as FQNEAQ (reference sequence). V trimming: 6 bases; J trimming: 2 bases; junction bases outside the gene matches: 6. This CDR3 has 16 amino acids. Findings and limits, study-wide: Every seasonal influenza vaccination brings in few new T cells, the authors suggested.

This rearrangement joins TRBV7-9 to TRBJ2-3; 12 bases fit TRBD2. The receptor comes from a man aged 45-60 years who received an inactivated influenza vaccine. The sequencing here drew on PBMCs from blood, taken on the day of vaccination. The chain's CDR3 is CASRRLAGAATDTQYF. In DNA form, the CDR3 reads TGTGCCAGCAGAAGACTAGCGGGGGCAGCCACAGATACGCAGTATTTT.